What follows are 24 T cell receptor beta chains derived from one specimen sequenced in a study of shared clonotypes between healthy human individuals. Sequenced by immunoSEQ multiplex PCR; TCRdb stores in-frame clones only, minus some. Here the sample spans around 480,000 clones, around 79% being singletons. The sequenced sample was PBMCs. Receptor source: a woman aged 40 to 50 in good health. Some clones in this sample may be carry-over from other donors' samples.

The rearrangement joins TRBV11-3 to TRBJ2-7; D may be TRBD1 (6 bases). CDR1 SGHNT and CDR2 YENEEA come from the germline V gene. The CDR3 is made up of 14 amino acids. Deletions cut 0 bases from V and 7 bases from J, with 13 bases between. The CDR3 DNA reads TGTGCCAGCAGCTTAGAGGGGGCTTTCGGTGAGCAGTACTTC. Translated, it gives CASSLEGAFGEQYF.

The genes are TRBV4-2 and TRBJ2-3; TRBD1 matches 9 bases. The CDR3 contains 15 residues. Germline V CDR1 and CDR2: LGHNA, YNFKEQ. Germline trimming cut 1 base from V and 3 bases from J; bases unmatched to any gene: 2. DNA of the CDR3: TGTGCCAGCAGCCAAGGACAGGGGGTTACAGATACGCAGTATTTT. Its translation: CASSQGQGVTDTQYF.

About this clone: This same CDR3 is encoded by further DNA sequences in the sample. The DNA for the CDR3 is TGTGCCAGCAGCGTAGGGGCGGGGACCGATACGCAGTATTTT. Translation: CASSVGAGTDTQYF. The chain links TRBV9 to TRBJ2-3; TRBD2 is a possible D gene (6 bases). Trimming left V 0 bases short and J 6 bases short, with 11 bases between. Germline CDR1 SGDLS, CDR2 YYNGEE. This CDR3 has 14 residues.

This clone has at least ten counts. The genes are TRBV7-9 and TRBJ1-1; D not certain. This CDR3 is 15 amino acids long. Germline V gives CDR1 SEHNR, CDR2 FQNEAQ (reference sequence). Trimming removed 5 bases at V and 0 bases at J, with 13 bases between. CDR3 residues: CASSPSGRMNTEAFF. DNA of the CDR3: TGTGCCAGCAGCCCTAGTGGAAGGATGAACACTGAAGCTTTCTTT.

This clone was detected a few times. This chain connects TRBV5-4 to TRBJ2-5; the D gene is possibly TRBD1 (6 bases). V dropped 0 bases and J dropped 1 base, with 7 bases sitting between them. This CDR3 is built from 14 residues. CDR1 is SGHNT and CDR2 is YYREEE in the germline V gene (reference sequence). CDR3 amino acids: CASSLGRGQETQYF. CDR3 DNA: TGTGCCAGCAGCTTGGGCAGGGGCCAAGAGACCCAGTACTTC.

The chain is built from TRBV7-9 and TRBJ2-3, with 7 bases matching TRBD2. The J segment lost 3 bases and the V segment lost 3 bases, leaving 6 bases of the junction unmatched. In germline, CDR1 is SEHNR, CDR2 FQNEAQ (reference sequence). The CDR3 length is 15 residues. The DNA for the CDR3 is TGTGCCAGCAGCTTGACTAGCATGGGAACAGATACGCAGTATTTT. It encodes CASSLTSMGTDTQYF.

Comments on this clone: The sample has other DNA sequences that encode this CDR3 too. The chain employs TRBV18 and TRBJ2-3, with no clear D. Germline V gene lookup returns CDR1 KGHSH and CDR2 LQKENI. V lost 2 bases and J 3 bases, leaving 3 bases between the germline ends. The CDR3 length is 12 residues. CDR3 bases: TGTGCCAGCTCACCAAGAACAGATACGCAGTATTTT. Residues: CASSPRTDTQYF.

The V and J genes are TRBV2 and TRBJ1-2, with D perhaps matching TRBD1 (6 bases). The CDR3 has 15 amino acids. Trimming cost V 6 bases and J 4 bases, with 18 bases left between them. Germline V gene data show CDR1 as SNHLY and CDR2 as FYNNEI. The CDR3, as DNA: TGTGCCAGCAGAAGTAGGGGGGCGAATATCTATGGCTACACCTTC. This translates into CASRSRGANIYGYTF.

The CDR3 DNA is TGTGCCAGCAGTTTAGGTGCGCTCATCTTGAACACCGGGGAGCTGTTTTTT. It encodes CASSLGALILNTGELFF. V gene TRBV27 combines with J gene TRBJ2-2; D is undetermined. This CDR3 spans 17 amino acids. CDR1 and CDR2 (germline): MNHEY, SMNVEV (reference sequence). Between the trimmed V and J ends, which lost 2 bases and 1 base, there was a span of 14 bases.

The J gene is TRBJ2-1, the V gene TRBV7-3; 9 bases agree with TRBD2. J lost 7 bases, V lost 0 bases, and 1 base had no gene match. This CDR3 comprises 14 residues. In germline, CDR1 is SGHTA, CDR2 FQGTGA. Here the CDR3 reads CASSLTREGNEQFF. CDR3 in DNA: TGTGCCAGCAGCTTAACGCGGGAGGGAAATGAGCAGTTCTTC.

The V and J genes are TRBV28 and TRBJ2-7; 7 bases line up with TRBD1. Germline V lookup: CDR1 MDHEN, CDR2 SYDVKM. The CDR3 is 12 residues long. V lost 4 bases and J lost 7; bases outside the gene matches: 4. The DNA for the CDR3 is TGTGCCAGCAGTTCCGGGACAGCGGAGCAGTACTTC. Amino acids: CASSSGTAEQYF.

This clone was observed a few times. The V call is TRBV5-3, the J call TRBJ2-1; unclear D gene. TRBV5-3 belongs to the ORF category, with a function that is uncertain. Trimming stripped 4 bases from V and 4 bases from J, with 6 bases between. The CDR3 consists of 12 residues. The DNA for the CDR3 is TGTGCCAGAAGCCCCTTATACAATGAGCAGTTCTTC. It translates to CARSPLYNEQFF.

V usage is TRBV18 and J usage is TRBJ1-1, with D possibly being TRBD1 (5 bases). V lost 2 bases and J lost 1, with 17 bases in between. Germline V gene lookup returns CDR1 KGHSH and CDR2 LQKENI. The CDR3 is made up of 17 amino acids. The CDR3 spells CASSPNSPGAGNTEAFF. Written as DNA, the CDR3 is TGTGCCAGCTCACCAAACTCGCCTGGGGCCGGGAACACTGAAGCTTTCTTT.

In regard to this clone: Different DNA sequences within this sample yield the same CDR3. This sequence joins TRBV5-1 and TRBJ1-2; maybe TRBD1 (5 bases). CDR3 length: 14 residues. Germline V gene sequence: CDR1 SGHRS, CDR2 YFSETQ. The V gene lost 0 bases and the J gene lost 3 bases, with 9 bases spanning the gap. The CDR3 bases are TGCGCCAGCAGCTTGGGGCAGGGCGACTATGGCTACACCTTC. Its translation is CASSLGQGDYGYTF.

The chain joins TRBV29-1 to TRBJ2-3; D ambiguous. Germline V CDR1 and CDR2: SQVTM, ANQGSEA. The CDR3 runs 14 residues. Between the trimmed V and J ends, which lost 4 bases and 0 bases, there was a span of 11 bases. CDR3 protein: CSVVLAASTDTQYF. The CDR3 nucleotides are TGCAGCGTTGTTCTTGCGGCTAGCACAGATACGCAGTATTTT.

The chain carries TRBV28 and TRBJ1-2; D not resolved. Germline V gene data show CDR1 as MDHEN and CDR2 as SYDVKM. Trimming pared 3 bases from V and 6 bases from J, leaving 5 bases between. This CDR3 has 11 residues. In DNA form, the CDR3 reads TGTGCCAGCAGTTTGGGTCATGGCTACACCTTC. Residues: CASSLGHGYTF.

CDR3 sequence reads: CSVRTKIQETQYF. CDR3 in DNA: TGCAGCGTGCGGACCAAGATCCAAGAGACCCAGTACTTC. The chain joins TRBV29-1 to TRBJ2-5; D unresolved. The CDR3 is made up of 13 amino acids. The V gene's germline CDR1 is SQVTM and CDR2 ANQGSEA. V was clipped by 6 bases and J by 1 base, with 12 bases between them.

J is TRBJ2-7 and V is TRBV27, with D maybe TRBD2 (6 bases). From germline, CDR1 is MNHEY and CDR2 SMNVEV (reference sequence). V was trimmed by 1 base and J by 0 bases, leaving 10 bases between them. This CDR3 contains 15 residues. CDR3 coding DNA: TGTGCCAGCAGTTTATTTGTCGGGAGCTCCTACGAGCAGTACTTC. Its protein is CASSLFVGSSYEQYF.

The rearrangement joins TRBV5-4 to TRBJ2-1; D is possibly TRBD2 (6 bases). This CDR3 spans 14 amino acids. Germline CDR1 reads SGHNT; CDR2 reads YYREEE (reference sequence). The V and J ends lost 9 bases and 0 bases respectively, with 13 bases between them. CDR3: CATRGGNSYNEQFF. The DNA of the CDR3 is TGTGCCACCCGGGGCGGGAACTCCTACAATGAGCAGTTCTTC.

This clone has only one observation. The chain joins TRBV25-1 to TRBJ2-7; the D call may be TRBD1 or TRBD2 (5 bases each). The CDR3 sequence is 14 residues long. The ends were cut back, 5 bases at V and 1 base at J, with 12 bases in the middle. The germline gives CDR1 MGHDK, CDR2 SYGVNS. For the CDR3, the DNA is TGTGCCAGCAGTCCCCGGGACGGTTCCTACGAGCAGTACTTC. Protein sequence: CASSPRDGSYEQYF.

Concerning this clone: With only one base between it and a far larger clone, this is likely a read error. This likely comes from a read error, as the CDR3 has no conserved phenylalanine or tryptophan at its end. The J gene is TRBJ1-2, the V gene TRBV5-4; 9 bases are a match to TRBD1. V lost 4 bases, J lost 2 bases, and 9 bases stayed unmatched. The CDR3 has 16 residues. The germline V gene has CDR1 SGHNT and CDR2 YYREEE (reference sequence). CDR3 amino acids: CASSDLGQGLNYGYTL. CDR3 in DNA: TGTGCCAGCAGCGATTTGGGACAGGGATTGAACTATGGCTACACCCTC.

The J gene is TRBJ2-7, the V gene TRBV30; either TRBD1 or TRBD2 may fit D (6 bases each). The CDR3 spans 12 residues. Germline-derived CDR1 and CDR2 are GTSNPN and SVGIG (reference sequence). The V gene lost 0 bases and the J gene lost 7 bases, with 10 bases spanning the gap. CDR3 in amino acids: CAWSVGGWEQYF. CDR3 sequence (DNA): TGTGCCTGGAGTGTAGGGGGGTGGGAGCAGTACTTC.

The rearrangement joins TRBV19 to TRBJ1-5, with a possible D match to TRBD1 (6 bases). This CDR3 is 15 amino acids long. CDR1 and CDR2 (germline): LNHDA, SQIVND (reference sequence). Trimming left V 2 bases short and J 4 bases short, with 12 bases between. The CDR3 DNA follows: TGTGCCAGTAGTATAAAAAGAGGGGGGAATCAGCCCCAGCATTTT. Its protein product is CASSIKRGGNQPQHF.

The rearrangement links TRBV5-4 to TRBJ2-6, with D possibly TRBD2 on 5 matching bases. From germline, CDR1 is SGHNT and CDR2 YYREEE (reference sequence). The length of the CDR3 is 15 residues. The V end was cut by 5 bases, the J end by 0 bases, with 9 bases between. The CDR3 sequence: CASRPRVSGANVLTF. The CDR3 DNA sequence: TGTGCCAGCAGGCCGAGGGTCTCTGGGGCCAACGTCCTGACTTTC.